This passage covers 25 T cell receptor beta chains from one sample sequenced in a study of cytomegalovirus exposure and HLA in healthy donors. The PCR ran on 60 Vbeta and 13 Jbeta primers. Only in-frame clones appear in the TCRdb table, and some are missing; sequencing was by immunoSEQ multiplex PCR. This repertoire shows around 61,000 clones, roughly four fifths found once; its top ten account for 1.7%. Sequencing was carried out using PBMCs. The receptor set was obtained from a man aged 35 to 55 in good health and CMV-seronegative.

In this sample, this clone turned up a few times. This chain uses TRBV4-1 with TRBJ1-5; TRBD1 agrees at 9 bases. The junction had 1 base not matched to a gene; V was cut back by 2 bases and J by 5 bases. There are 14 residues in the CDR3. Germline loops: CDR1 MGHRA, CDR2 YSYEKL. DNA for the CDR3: TGCGCCAGCAGCCAACGACAGGGGGATCAGCCCCAGCATTTT. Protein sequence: CASSQRQGDQPQHF.

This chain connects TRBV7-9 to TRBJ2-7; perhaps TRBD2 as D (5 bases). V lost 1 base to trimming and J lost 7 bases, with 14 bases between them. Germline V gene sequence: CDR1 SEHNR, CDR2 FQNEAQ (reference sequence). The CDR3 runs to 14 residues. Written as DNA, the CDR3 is TGTGCCAGCAGCTTAGTCCGGGGAGTGGGTGAGCAGTACTTC. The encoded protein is CASSLVRGVGEQYF.

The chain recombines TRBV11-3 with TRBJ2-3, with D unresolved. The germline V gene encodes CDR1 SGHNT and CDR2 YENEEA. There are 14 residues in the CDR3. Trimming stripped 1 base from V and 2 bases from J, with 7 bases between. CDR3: CASSLGPSTDTQYF. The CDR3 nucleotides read TGTGCCAGCAGCTTAGGGCCCTCCACAGATACGCAGTATTTT.

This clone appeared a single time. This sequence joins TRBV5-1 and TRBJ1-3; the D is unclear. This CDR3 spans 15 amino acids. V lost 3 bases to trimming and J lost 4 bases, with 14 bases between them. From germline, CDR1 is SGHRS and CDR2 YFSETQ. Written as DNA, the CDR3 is TGCGCCAGCAGCTCAGGACTGTCTGGAGGAAACACCATATATTTT. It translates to CASSSGLSGGNTIYF. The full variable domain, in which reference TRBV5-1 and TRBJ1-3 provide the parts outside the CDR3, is KAGVTQTPRYLIKTRGQQVTLSCSPISGHRSVSWYQQTPGQGLQFLFEYFSETQRNKGNFPGRFSGRQFSNSRSEMNVSTLELGDSALYLCASSSGLSGGNTIYFGEGSWLTVV.

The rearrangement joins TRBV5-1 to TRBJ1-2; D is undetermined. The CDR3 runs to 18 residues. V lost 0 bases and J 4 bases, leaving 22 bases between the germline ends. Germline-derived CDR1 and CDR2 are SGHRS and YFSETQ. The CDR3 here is CASSLDGLTNIMGYGYTF. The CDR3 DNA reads TGCGCCAGCAGCTTGGACGGACTCACCAACATTATGGGCTATGGCTACACCTTC.

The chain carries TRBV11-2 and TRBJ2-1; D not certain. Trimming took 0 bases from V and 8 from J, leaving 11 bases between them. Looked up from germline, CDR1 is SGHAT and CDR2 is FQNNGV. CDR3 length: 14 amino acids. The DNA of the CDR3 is TGTGCCAGCAGCTTAGATGGCATTTTGGATGAGCAGTTCTTC. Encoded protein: CASSLDGILDEQFF.

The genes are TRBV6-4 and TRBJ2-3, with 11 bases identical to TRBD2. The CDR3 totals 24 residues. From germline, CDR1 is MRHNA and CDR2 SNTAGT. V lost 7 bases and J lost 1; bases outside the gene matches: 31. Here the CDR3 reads CASTDSLTSGAPVKTPIRTDTQYF. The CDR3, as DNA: TGTGCCAGCACCGACTCCCTGACTAGCGGGGCACCGGTCAAAACCCCAATTCGCACAGATACGCAGTATTTT.

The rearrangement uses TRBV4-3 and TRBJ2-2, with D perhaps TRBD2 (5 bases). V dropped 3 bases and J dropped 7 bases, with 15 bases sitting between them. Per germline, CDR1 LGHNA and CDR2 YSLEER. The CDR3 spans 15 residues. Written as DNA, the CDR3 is TGCGCCAGCAGCCACCGCCCACGGACTGACGGGGAGCTGTTTTTT. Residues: CASSHRPRTDGELFF.

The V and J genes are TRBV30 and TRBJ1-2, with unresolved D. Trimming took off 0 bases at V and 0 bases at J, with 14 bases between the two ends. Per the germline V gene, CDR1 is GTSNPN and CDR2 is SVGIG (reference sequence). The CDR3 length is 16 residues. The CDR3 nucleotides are TGTGCCTGGAGTGTCCCGATCTTGGCAGCTAACTATGGCTACACCTTC. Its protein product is CAWSVPILAANYGYTF.

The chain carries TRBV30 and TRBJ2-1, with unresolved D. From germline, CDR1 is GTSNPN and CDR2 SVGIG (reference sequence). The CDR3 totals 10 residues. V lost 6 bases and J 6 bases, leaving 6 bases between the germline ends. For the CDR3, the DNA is TGTGCCTGTATAATCAATGAGCAGTTCTTC. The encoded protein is CACIINEQFF.

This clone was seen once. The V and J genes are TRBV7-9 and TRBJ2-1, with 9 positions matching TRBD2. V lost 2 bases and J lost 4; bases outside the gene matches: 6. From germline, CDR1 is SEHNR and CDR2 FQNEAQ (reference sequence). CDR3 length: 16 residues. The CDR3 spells CASSLSAGGKYNEQFF. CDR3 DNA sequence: TGTGCCAGCAGCTTATCTGCGGGGGGGAAATACAATGAGCAGTTCTTC. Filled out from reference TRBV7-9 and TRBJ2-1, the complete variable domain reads DTGVSQNPRHKITKRGQNVTFRCDPISEHNRLYWYRQTLGQGPEFLTYFQNEAQLEKSRLLSDRFSAERPKGSFSTLEIQRTEQGDSAMYLCASSLSAGGKYNEQFFGPGTRLTVL.

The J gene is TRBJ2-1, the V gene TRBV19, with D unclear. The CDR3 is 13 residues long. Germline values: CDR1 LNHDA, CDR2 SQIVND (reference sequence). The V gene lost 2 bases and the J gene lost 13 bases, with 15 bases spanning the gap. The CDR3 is CASSISPLYRQFF. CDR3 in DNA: TGTGCCAGTAGTATATCCCCCCTCTACAGACAGTTCTTC.

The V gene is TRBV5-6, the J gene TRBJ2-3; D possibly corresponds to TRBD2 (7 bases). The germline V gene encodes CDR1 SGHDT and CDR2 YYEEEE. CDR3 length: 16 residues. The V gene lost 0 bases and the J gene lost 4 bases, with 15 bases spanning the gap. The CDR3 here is CASSLGPGGAADTQYF. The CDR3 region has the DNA TGTGCCAGCAGCTTGGGACCGGGGGGCGCGGCAGATACGCAGTATTTT.

The CDR3 nucleotides read TGCAGCGGGGGACACCCAAAGGAGACCCAGTACTTC. Residues: CSGGHPKETQYF. The genes are TRBV29-1 and TRBJ2-5; D perhaps matches TRBD1 (6 bases). The CDR3 spans 12 residues. The V end lost 7 bases, the J end lost 5 bases, and 14 bases lay between the germline ends. The germline gives CDR1 SQVTM, CDR2 ANQGSEA.

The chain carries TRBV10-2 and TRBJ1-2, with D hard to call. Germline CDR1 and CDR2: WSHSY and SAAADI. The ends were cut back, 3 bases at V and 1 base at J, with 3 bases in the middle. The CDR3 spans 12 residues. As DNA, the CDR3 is TGCGCCAGCAGTGACAATAACTATGGCTACACCTTC. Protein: CASSDNNYGYTF.

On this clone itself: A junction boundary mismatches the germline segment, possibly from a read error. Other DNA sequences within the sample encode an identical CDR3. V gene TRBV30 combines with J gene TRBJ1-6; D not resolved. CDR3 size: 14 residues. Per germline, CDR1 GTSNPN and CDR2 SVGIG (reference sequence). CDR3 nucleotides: TGTGCCTGGAGGCTGAGCTCCTATAATTCCCCCCTCCACTTT. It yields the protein CAWRLSSYNSPLHF.

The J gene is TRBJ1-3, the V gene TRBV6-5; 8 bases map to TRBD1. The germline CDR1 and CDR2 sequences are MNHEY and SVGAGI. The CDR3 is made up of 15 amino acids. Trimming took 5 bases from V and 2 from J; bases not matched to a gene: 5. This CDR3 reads CASSKMTGAGNTIYF. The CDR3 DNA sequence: TGTGCCAGCAGTAAAATGACAGGGGCTGGAAACACCATATATTTT.

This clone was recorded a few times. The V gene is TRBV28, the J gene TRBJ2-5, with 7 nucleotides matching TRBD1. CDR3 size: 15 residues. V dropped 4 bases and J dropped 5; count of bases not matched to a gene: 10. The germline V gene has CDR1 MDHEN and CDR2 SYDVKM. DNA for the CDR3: TGTGCCAGCAGTTATACCCGAGGGGGCGCGGAGACCCAGTACTTC. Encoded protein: CASSYTRGGAETQYF.

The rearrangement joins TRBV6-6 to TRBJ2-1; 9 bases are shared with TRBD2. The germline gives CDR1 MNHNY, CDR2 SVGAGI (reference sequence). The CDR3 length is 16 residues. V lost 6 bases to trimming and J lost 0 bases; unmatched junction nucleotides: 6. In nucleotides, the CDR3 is TGTGCCAGCAGCGAAATAGCGGGGGCCTCCTACAATGAGCAGTTCTTC. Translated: CASSEIAGASYNEQFF.

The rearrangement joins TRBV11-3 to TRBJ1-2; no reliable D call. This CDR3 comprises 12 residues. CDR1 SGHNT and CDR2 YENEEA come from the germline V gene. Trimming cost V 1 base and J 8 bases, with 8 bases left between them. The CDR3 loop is CASSLAQAGYTF. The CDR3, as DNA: TGTGCCAGCAGCTTAGCCCAGGCCGGCTACACCTTC.

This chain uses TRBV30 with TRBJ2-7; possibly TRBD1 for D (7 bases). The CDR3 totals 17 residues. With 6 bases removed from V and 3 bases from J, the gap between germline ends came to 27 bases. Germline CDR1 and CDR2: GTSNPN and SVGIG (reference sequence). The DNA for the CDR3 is TGTGCCTGCCACCGGGACAGCGGGTCCCTAGGGAACTACGAGCAGTACTTC. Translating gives CACHRDSGSLGNYEQYF.

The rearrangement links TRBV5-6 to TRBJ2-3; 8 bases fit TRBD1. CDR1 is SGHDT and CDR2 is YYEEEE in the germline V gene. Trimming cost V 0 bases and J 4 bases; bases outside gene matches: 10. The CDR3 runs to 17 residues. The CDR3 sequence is CASSLAETGVFSDTQYF. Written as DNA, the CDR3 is TGTGCCAGCAGCTTGGCCGAGACAGGGGTGTTCTCAGATACGCAGTATTTT.

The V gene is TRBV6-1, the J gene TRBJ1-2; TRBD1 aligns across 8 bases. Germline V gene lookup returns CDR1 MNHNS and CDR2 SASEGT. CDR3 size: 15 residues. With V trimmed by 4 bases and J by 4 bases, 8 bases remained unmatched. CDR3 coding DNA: TGTGCCAGCAGTGTGATGGACAGGGATTTCTATGGCTACACCTTC. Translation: CASSVMDRDFYGYTF.

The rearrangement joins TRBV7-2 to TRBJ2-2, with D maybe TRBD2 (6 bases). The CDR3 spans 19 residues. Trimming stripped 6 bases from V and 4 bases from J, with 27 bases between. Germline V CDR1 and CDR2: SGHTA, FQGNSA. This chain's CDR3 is CASRPAARGVGSGTGELFF. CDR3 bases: TGTGCCAGCAGACCAGCAGCGCGCGGGGTGGGCTCCGGCACCGGGGAGCTGTTTTTT.

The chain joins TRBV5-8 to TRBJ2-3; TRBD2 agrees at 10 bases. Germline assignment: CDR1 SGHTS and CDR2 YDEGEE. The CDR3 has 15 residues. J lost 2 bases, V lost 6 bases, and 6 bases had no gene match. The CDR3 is CASNRGLAVTDTQYF. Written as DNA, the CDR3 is TGTGCCAGCAACCGTGGACTAGCGGTCACAGATACGCAGTATTTT.